The clone carrying this TCR beta chain was seen only a few times. TCRdb reprocessed the RT-PCR reads via MiXCR and lists one record per CDR3 protein. Of about a million distinct CDR3 sequences detected, over 15% appear once; the ten largest clones hold around 6%. This record comes from a study of patients and donors after allogeneic stem cell transplantation. This CDR3 is 15 amino acids long. V dropped 4 bases and J dropped 4; count of bases not matched to a gene: 7. The germline gives CDR1 DFQATT, CDR2 SNEGSKA (reference sequence). The rearrangement links TRBV20-1 to TRBJ2-2; 9 bases agree with TRBD2. The receptor was derived from a human donor who was either an allogeneic HSCT recipient or a stem cell or donor lymphocyte infusion donor (not recorded which). It is not recorded whose cells these are; they may come from a transplant donor. Sequences were obtained from blood, either unsorted or a sorted T cell fraction (not recorded which). The CDR3 protein is CSAIIAGAVTGELFF. The CDR3 DNA sequence: TGCAGTGCTATTATAGCGGGGGCAGTCACCGGGGAGCTGTTTTTT.